Reported below is one T cell receptor (beta chain). Its target is not known. Per the germline V gene, CDR1 is ENHRY and CDR2 is SYGVKD. CDR3 length equals 14 residues. The V gene end was trimmed by 2 bases and the J gene end by 2 bases; junction bases not matched to a gene: 2. This sample was included in a study of graft-versus-host responses after intestinal transplantation. Study background: Induction with anti-thymocyte globulin, then tacrolimus and steroids for roughly three years, was given to all recipients.

Study-wide results and limits: Allografts carried high graft-versus-host to host-versus-graft clonal ratios in patients having graft-donor T cell macrochimerism. Peak levels of circulating GvH clones tracked with early post-transplant HvG declines. GvH clones detected in recipient marrow included some appearing first in ileum or blood.

Profiled with immunoSEQ multiplex PCR; TCRdb holds only in-frame clones, not every one. The sample lists around 45,000 clones, approximately 95% occurring once. The sequencing here drew on PBMCs, taken approximately 360 days after intestinal transplant. The rearrangement uses TRBV10-3 and TRBJ2-7; 8 nucleotides align to TRBD1. This TCR came from a human patient who received an intestinal transplant, so some T cells may come from the graft donor. CDR3 sequence (DNA): TGTGCCATCAGTGAGCCGGGACAGGCCTACGAGCAGTACTTC. This sequence encodes CAISEPGQAYEQYF.